This TCR beta chain was sequenced during a study of blood T cells in healthy people across ages. PCR was performed a second time for roughly 7 to 12 cycles using a sample-barcoded 5' primer and a J-beta primer mix. All cDNA molecules were each tagged by a template-switch adaptor with 12 random nucleotides. MiXCR, run by TCRdb on the 5' RACE reads, gives a single entry per CDR3 protein. The table has about 1.6 million distinct CDR3 sequences, 34% seen once. This CDR3 region has 16 residues. Germline-derived CDR1 and CDR2 are SGDLS and YYNGEE. Each donor had 8 to 10 milliliters of peripheral blood drawn. Isolated per sample were at least 7 million PBMCs. Per sample, no less than 6 micrograms of total RNA were extracted. In its sample, this clonotype was seen a few times.

The receptor comes from a woman aged 25 to 39 in good health. The chain joins TRBV9 to TRBJ2-7, with 14 nucleotides matching TRBD2. The J call is doubtful: the DNA matches TRBJ2-5 better. The specimen sequenced was blood. CDR3 sequence: CASSETSGRARETQYF. DNA for the CDR3: TGTGCCAGCAGCGAGACTAGCGGGAGGGCACGGGAGACCCAGTACTTC.